A selection of T cell receptor beta chains follows, all from one sample in a study of tissue T cells after allogeneic stem cell transplantation. TCRdb's table, derived via immunoSEQ multiplex PCR, lists solely in-frame clones and lacks some. This sample has some 43,000 clones, with more than 90% found just once. The source material was blood, sampled before transplantation. These receptor sequences come from a woman aged 40-69 years who later had graft-versus-host disease after an allogeneic stem cell transplant. CDR3s include the opening cysteine and the closing phenylalanine or tryptophan.

cdr3_aa | j_call | v_call
CAWTRDTVSGNTIYF | TRBJ1-3 | TRBV30
CASSFPARYEQYF | TRBJ2-7 | TRBV7-9
CASRSREDYGYTF | TRBJ1-2 | TRBV6-5
CAWSAGAGSGEQYF | TRBJ2-7 | TRBV30
CASSPQPSTDTQYF | TRBJ2-3 | TRBV5-1
CASSQGTSRGPNGYTF | TRBJ1-2 | TRBV4-1
CASSQDQGVHQPQHF | TRBJ1-5 | TRBV3-1/TRBV3-2
CASSDRLYEQYF | TRBJ2-7 | TRBV10-2
CASLGDRASNQPQHF | TRBJ1-5 | TRBV6-5
CSTKEGHTIYF | TRBJ1-3 | TRBV29-1
CASSFGLAGDTQYF | TRBJ2-3 | TRBV28
CAWSRAWTSGRARSTDTQYF | TRBJ2-3 | TRBV30
CSGSPSAGSTEAFF | TRBJ1-1 | TRBV29-1
CASSMDETSYNEQFF | TRBJ2-1 | TRBV5-4
CASLLTGTGNEKLFF | TRBJ1-4 | TRBV28
CASSPGTGSPGELFF | TRBJ2-2 | TRBV2
CASSTEGTGAEAFF | TRBJ1-1 | TRBV11-2
CASRGRSTDTQYF | TRBJ2-3 | TRBV19
CASGRLDEDEQFF | TRBJ2-1 | TRBV12-5
CASSKGPYQETQYF | TRBJ2-5 | TRBV5-1